The 11 T cell receptor beta chains reported below all come from one sample, sequenced in a study of T-cell memory formation after mild COVID-19. TCRdb ran MiXCR on the 5' RACE reads and lists one entry per CDR3 protein. The table shows about 500,000 distinct CDR3 sequences, with about a fifth occurring only once. The material sequenced was PBMCs or a T cell subset sorted from them (not recorded which). The receptors shown here come from an adult woman who had mild COVID-19 (a few samples of this study predate the infection). Cell type and time point are not known.

This clonotype was seen only a few times. The V and J genes are TRBV5-1 and TRBJ1-2; 8 bases match TRBD1. The CDR3 consists of 16 residues. Germline CDR1 and CDR2: SGHRS and YFSETQ. Trimming at V came to 1 base and at J to 0 bases, leaving 5 bases not matched to a gene. CDR3 in amino acids: CASSLNTGGANYGYTF. Here the CDR3 DNA reads TGCGCCAGCAGCTTGAACACAGGGGGAGCTAACTATGGCTACACCTTC.

This clonotype was seen a few times. One end of the junction varies from germline; a read error may be responsible. The chain is built from TRBV4-3 and TRBJ2-4; the D is unclear. The germline V gene has CDR1 LGHNA and CDR2 YSLEER. This CDR3 contains 13 residues. The CDR3 DNA sequence: TGCGCCAGCAGCCAAGACGGAGTCAGCGCCCGGAACTTC. This sequence encodes CASSQDGVSARNF.

The chain has TRBV3-1 and TRBJ2-1; 7 bases are shared with TRBD2. The CDR3 runs to 15 residues. After removal of 6 bases from V and 0 bases from J, the junction contained 5 bases not matched to a gene. From germline, CDR1 is LGHDT and CDR2 YNNKEL (reference sequence). This CDR3 is CASRGGLFSYNEQFF. DNA of the CDR3: TGTGCCAGCAGGGGGGGACTATTCTCCTACAATGAGCAGTTCTTC.

The V and J genes are TRBV24-1 and TRBJ2-2; 13 nucleotides match TRBD2. The V segment lost 3 bases and the J segment 4 bases; nucleotides outside the gene matches: 10. The CDR3 runs 19 residues. Germline-derived CDR1 and CDR2 are KGHDR and SFDVKD. The CDR3 DNA sequence: TGTGCCACCAGTGATGCCTTTGGACTAGCGGGAGTTAGCACCGGGGAGCTGTTTTTT. Protein: CATSDAFGLAGVSTGELFF.

This clonotype was detected a few times. This chain connects TRBV24-1 to TRBJ1-2, with D hard to call. Germline CDR1 reads KGHDR; CDR2 reads SFDVKD. The germline V and J ends were trimmed by 4 bases and 4 bases, with 15 bases remaining between them. This CDR3 comprises 15 residues. The CDR3 region has the DNA TGTGCCACCAGTGACTTTGAGGGTAACGGCTATGGCTACACCTTC. As protein: CATSDFEGNGYGYTF.

This clonotype was detected many times. The chain joins TRBV5-1 to TRBJ2-4, with no clear D. The CDR3 length is 14 residues. CDR1 SGHRS and CDR2 YFSETQ come from the germline V gene. Trimming pared 0 bases from V and 0 bases from J, leaving 4 bases between. CDR3 residues: CASSLALAKNIQYF. The CDR3 region has the DNA TGCGCCAGCAGCTTGGCCTTAGCCAAAAACATTCAGTACTTC. The whole variable domain, filled in from reference TRBV5-1 and TRBJ2-4, reads KAGVTQTPRYLIKTRGQQVTLSCSPISGHRSVSWYQQTPGQGLQFLFEYFSETQRNKGNFPGRFSGRQFSNSRSEMNVSTLELGDSALYLCASSLALAKNIQYFGAGTRLSVL.

This clonotype was picked up many times. This chain links TRBV5-1 with TRBJ2-5, with 9 bases that match TRBD2. Germline V gives CDR1 SGHRS, CDR2 YFSETQ. This CDR3 has 16 amino acids. Trimming took 0 bases from V and 1 from J; bases not matched to a gene: 4. CDR3 region: CASSLVPSGTQETQYF. CDR3 DNA: TGCGCCAGCAGCTTGGTCCCTAGCGGGACCCAAGAGACCCAGTACTTC.

The chain couples TRBV4-1 to TRBJ2-7; 8 bases fit TRBD1. Germline values: CDR1 MGHRA, CDR2 YSYEKL. Losses at the gene ends were 4 bases for V and 0 bases for J; bases not matched to a gene: 8. The CDR3 is 16 amino acids. In nucleotides, the CDR3 is TGCGCCAGCAGCCGAGGACAGGGCGCAAGCTCCTACGAGCAGTACTTC. Its translation is CASSRGQGASSYEQYF.

Only a few counts were recorded for this clonotype. The chain is built from TRBV20-1 and TRBJ2-7, with 7 positions matching TRBD1. The CDR3 runs 16 residues. Germline CDR1 is DFQATT and CDR2 is SNEGSKA (reference sequence). Germline trimming cut 0 bases from V and 1 base from J; bases unmatched to any gene: 9. As DNA, the CDR3 is TGCAGTGCTAGAGATTGGAGACGGGACAGATCCTACGAGCAGTACTTC. This translates into CSARDWRRDRSYEQYF.

This clonotype appeared a few times. The chain uses TRBV2 and TRBJ2-5, with TRBD2 matching over 11 bases. Germline CDR1 and CDR2: SNHLY and FYNNEI. The CDR3 covers 15 residues. V gave up 8 bases and J gave up 1 base; unmatched junction bases: 6. In DNA form, the CDR3 reads TGTGCCAGCTGTAGCGGGGGGGCAGTCCAAGAGACCCAGTACTTC. It specifies CASCSGGAVQETQYF.

Only a few counts were recorded for this clonotype. J is TRBJ2-1 and V is TRBV9; no clear D. The length of the CDR3 is 12 residues. The V gene's germline CDR1 is SGDLS and CDR2 YYNGEE. Trimming left V 3 bases short and J 7 bases short, with 8 bases between. The CDR3 reads CASSGYRNEQFF. The CDR3 DNA follows: TGTGCCAGCAGCGGATACAGAAATGAGCAGTTCTTC.